What follows describes a single T cell receptor beta chain. The target antigen is unknown. The V and J ends lost 9 bases and 3 bases respectively, with 18 bases between them. This CDR3 is 14 amino acids long. Germline loops: CDR1 MNHEY, CDR2 SVGAGI. The sample is drawn from a study of cytomegalovirus exposure and HLA in healthy donors. Study-wide findings and caveats: Among the CMV-associated chains, a few were confirmed in vitro as specific for CMV antigens. Accurate prediction of most subjects' HLA-A and HLA-B alleles from TCR beta sequences was reported. In a later analysis, V- and J-gene trimming of beta chains associated with a DCLRE1C missense variant, replicated independently.

Use of 60 Vbeta and 13 Jbeta primers characterized the PCR. Clones were sequenced by immunoSEQ multiplex PCR, and TCRdb holds only the in-frame ones, with some missing. The table shows roughly 180,000 clones, with approximately 81% occurring only once. The TCR originated in a man aged 25-40 years in good health and CMV-seronegative. The chain uses TRBV6-5 and TRBJ2-7; the D gene is possibly TRBD2 (6 bases). Sequenced input: PBMCs. CDR3 sequence (DNA): TGTGCCAGTAGCGGACGGGGCGGCTACTACGAGCAGTACTTC. Protein sequence: CASSGRGGYYEQYF.